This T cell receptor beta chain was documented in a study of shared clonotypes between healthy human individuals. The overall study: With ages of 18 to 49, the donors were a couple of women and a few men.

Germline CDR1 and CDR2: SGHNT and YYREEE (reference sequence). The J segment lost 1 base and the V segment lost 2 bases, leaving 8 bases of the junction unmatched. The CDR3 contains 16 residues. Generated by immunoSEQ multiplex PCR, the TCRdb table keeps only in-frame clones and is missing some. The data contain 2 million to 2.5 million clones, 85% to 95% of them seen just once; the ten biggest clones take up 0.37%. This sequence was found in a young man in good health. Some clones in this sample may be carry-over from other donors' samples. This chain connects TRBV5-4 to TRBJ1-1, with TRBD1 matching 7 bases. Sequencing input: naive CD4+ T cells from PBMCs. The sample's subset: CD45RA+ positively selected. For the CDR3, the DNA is TGTGCCAGCAGCTTTTCCCCCGACAGGGCGAACACTGAAGCTTTCTTT. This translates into CASSFSPDRANTEAFF.